These 27 T cell receptor beta chains were all obtained from the same sample, sequenced in a study of blood T cell repertoires in COVID-19. Data came from immunoSEQ multiplex PCR; TCRdb stores just in-frame clones and leaves some out. The sample has 200,000 to 250,000 clones, about 85% seen once. The sample consisted of peripheral blood. Every receptor here comes from a woman aged 55-75 years who had recovered from COVID-19.

The chain has TRBV27 and TRBJ1-2; TRBD1 is a possible D gene (5 bases). Germline assignment: CDR1 MNHEY and CDR2 SMNVEV (reference sequence). V shed 1 base and J shed 8 bases, with 17 bases lying between them. The CDR3 runs to 15 residues. CDR3 amino acids: CASSLLGTSRVGYTF. CDR3 DNA: TGTGCCAGCAGTTTATTAGGCACCTCCAGGGTCGGCTACACCTTC.

Only a few counts were recorded for this clone. The chain is built from TRBV12-5 and TRBJ2-5, with D hard to call. With 5 bases removed from V and 3 bases from J, the gap between germline ends came to 10 bases. Germline V gene lookup returns CDR1 LGHNT and CDR2 FRNRAP. The CDR3 length is 13 residues. The CDR3 coding sequence is TGTGCTAGTGGTGATGGTAGCAAAGAGACCCAGTACTTC. Protein: CASGDGSKETQYF. The full variable domain, completed using reference TRBV12-5 and TRBJ2-5, is DARVTQTPRHKVTEMGQEVTMRCQPILGHNTVFWYRQTMMQGLELLAYFRNRAPLDDSGMPKDRFSAEMPDATLATLKIQPSEPRDSAVYFCASGDGSKETQYFGPGTRLLVL.

V usage is TRBV6-5 and J usage is TRBJ2-5; the match to TRBD2 covers 7 bases. V gave up 0 bases and J gave up 7 bases; unmatched junction bases: 5. The CDR3 has 14 residues. The germline CDR1 and CDR2 sequences are MNHEY and SVGAGI. CDR3 DNA sequence: TGTGCCAGCAGTTACTCTCGGGGGAGGGGGACCCAGTACTTC. Its protein product is CASSYSRGRGTQYF.

The chain links TRBV13 to TRBJ1-6; TRBD1 might be the D (6 bases). The CDR3 totals 14 residues. The germline CDR1 and CDR2 sequences are PRHDT and FYEKMQ (reference sequence). V lost 9 bases and J lost 3, with 12 bases in between. CDR3 sequence reads: CARGGGIYNSPLHF. In nucleotides, the CDR3 is TGTGCCAGAGGGGGAGGGATCTATAATTCACCCCTCCACTTT. Full variable domain (missing parts from reference TRBV13 and TRBJ1-6): AAGVIQSPRHLIKEKRETATLKCYPIPRHDTVYWYQQGPGQDPQFLISFYEKMQSDKGSIPDRFSAQQFSDYHSELNMSSLELGDSALYFCARGGGIYNSPLHFGNGTRLTVT.

The J gene is TRBJ2-1, the V gene TRBV10-3; 7 nucleotides agree with TRBD2. This CDR3 has 15 amino acids. With V trimmed by 4 bases and J by 5 bases, 8 bases remained unmatched. CDR1 is ENHRY, CDR2 SYGVKD, per germline. CDR3 sequence: CAISVRTRAHNEQFF. The CDR3 nucleotides are TGTGCCATCAGTGTTAGGACTAGGGCCCACAATGAGCAGTTCTTC.

This sequence joins TRBV11-2 and TRBJ1-1; 8 positions agree with TRBD1. Germline CDR1 SGHAT, CDR2 FQNNGV. The ends lost 5 bases at V and 5 bases at J; junction bases unmatched: 10. The CDR3 is 15 residues long. CDR3 in DNA: TGTGCCAGCAGCAAAGGGACAGGAGAAAAGACTGAAGCTTTCTTT. Protein sequence: CASSKGTGEKTEAFF.

J is TRBJ1-2 and V is TRBV6-1; 9 nucleotides match TRBD1. The CDR3 spans 15 residues. The V gene's germline CDR1 is MNHNS and CDR2 SASEGT. J lost 0 bases, V lost 3 bases, and 2 bases had no gene match. The chain's CDR3 is CASSEGTGPNYGYTF. CDR3 DNA sequence: TGTGCCAGCAGTGAGGGGACAGGGCCTAACTATGGCTACACCTTC.

The genes are TRBV2 and TRBJ2-7; 8 nucleotides agree with TRBD1. The J segment lost 2 bases and the V segment lost 7 bases, leaving 4 bases of the junction unmatched. CDR1 and CDR2 from the germline V gene are SNHLY and FYNNEI. The CDR3 loop spans 13 amino acids. Written as DNA, the CDR3 is TGTGCCAGCAAACAGGGGGGCCCCTACGAGCAGTACTTC. Translating gives CASKQGGPYEQYF.

The CDR3 DNA reads as TGTGCCAGCAGGGGAGGGGGGCTCGAGCAGTACTTC. This encodes CASRGGGLEQYF. The rearrangement joins TRBV6-5 to TRBJ2-7, with D possibly matching TRBD2 (7 bases). The CDR3 extends over 12 amino acids. The ends were cut back, 6 bases at V and 6 bases at J, with 12 bases in the middle. CDR1 is MNHEY and CDR2 is SVGAGI in the germline V gene.

This clone has a handful of counts. The V and J genes are TRBV21-1 and TRBJ2-7; the table's D gene call, TRBD2, was not cross checked with the DNA. TRBV21-1 is annotated as a pseudogene. The CDR3 has 13 amino acids. In DNA form, the CDR3 reads TGTGCCAGCGATATCCGGGGTGACTACGAGCAGTACTTC. It encodes CASDIRGDYEQYF.

The chain has TRBV6-1 and TRBJ2-1; D is possibly TRBD1 (6 bases). The germline CDR1 and CDR2 sequences are MNHNS and SASEGT. The CDR3 spans 14 residues. V was cut by 5 bases and J by 10 bases, with 18 bases left in between. The CDR3 nucleotides are TGTGCCAGCAGTAAACTAGTGGGCGACAGGGAGCAGTTCTTC. It translates to CASSKLVGDREQFF.

The V and J genes are TRBV12-3 or TRBV12-4 and TRBJ2-1; D possibly corresponds to TRBD2 (6 bases). The CDR3 sequence is 13 residues long. The ends were cut back, 5 bases at V and 9 bases at J, with 14 bases in the middle. CDR3 sequence: CASSMDGGVEQFF. DNA for the CDR3: TGTGCCAGCAGTATGGACGGGGGAGTTGAGCAGTTCTTC.

This clone was picked up a small number of times. The chain recombines TRBV9 with TRBJ1-3; D call uncertain. V dropped 0 bases and J dropped 3 bases, with 10 bases sitting between them. There are 15 residues in the CDR3. Germline V gene lookup returns CDR1 SGDLS and CDR2 YYNGEE. CDR3 region: CASSVDPGYGNTIYF. As DNA, the CDR3 is TGTGCCAGCAGCGTAGACCCGGGTTATGGAAACACCATATATTTT.

This clone has only one observation. This chain joins TRBV2 and TRBJ1-5; D ambiguous. Trimming removed 2 bases from V and 4 bases from J, with 6 bases in between. CDR1 is SNHLY, CDR2 FYNNEI, per germline. CDR3 size: 13 residues. The DNA of the CDR3 is TGTGCCAGCAGTGAATACAAGAATCAGCCCCAGCATTTT. Residues: CASSEYKNQPQHF.

The chain recombines TRBV2 with TRBJ1-1; maybe TRBD1 (6 bases). Germline lookup yields CDR1 SNHLY and CDR2 FYNNEI. This CDR3 has 13 residues. Trimming removed 6 bases at V and 1 base at J, with 9 bases between. The CDR3 coding sequence is TGTGCCAGCAGCAACAGGGAGAACACTGAAGCTTTCTTT. This codes for CASSNRENTEAFF. Supplemented by reference TRBV2 and TRBJ1-1, the full variable domain reads EPEVTQTPSHQVTQMGQEVILRCVPISNHLYFYWYRQILGQKVEFLVSFYNNEISEKSEIFDDQFSVERPDGSNFTLKIRSTKLEDSAMYFCASSNRENTEAFFGQGTRLTVV.

This chain joins TRBV28 and TRBJ1-1, with 7 bases identical to TRBD1. CDR1 and CDR2 from the germline V gene are MDHEN and SYDVKM. Trimming removed 4 bases from V and 1 base from J; junction bases left unmatched: 0. This CDR3 has 13 amino acids. CDR3 protein: CASSWTGNTEAFF. CDR3 in DNA: TGTGCCAGCAGTTGGACAGGGAACACTGAAGCTTTCTTT.

The CDR3 nucleotides are TGTGCCAGCAGCTTGAATAGCGGGATCCAAGAGACCCAGTACTTC. This sequence encodes CASSLNSGIQETQYF. The V and J genes are TRBV11-1 and TRBJ2-5; 8 nucleotides match TRBD2. Germline V gene data show CDR1 as SGHAT and CDR2 as FQDESV (reference sequence). The CDR3 extends over 15 amino acids. V lost 3 bases and J lost 1; bases outside the gene matches: 4.

V is TRBV18 and J is TRBJ1-2; no definite D call. With 2 bases removed from V and 8 bases from J, the gap between germline ends came to 9 bases. The CDR3 contains 12 residues. CDR1 and CDR2 from the germline V gene are KGHSH and LQKENI. CDR3 nucleotide sequence: TGTGCCAGCTCACCAGCGGGAACGGGCTACACCTTC. The encoded protein is CASSPAGTGYTF.

V and J are TRBV19 and TRBJ1-6, with 7 bases matching TRBD1. CDR3 length: 14 residues. The germline gives CDR1 LNHDA, CDR2 SQIVND (reference sequence). Trimming at V came to 7 bases and at J to 7 bases, leaving 7 bases not matched to a gene. CDR3 residues: CASNPQGGNSPLHF. The CDR3 DNA reads as TGTGCCAGTAATCCGCAGGGGGGAAATTCACCCCTCCACTTT.

This clone has more than one count but fewer than ten. CDR3 protein: CASSPDRRSGYTF. In DNA form, the CDR3 reads TGTGCCAGCAGCCCAGACAGGCGCAGTGGCTACACCTTC. The chain couples TRBV7-3 to TRBJ1-2, with a tentative D call TRBD1 (6 bases). CDR3 length equals 13 residues. The V end lost 5 bases, the J end lost 7 bases, and 14 bases lay between the germline ends. The germline V gene encodes CDR1 SGHTA and CDR2 FQGTGA.

The rearrangement links TRBV9 to TRBJ2-2; D uncertain. V was trimmed by 4 bases and J by 5 bases, leaving 9 bases between them. The CDR3 loop spans 13 amino acids. Germline V gene data show CDR1 as SGDLS and CDR2 as YYNGEE. CDR3: CASSPPRTGELFF. CDR3 sequence (DNA): TGTGCCAGCAGCCCTCCTAGAACCGGGGAGCTGTTTTTT.

V and J are TRBV18 and TRBJ2-7, with D uncertain. CDR3 size: 14 residues. Germline CDR1 KGHSH, CDR2 LQKENI. Trimming left V 2 bases short and J 2 bases short, with 10 bases between. The CDR3 DNA is TGTGCCAGCTCACCAGAGGCAGCAACCTACGAGCAGTACTTC. Protein sequence: CASSPEAATYEQYF.

This clone has only one observation. The CDR3 DNA is TGTGCCAGCAGTCCTAGTGGCAGACCCCAGACTGAAGCTTTCTTT. This codes for CASSPSGRPQTEAFF. The V call is TRBV6-5, the J call TRBJ1-1; the D is unclear. CDR3 length: 15 amino acids. Trimming removed 5 bases from V and 5 bases from J, with 18 bases in between. Germline CDR1 is MNHEY and CDR2 is SVGAGI.

V is TRBV18 and J is TRBJ1-6; possible D gene TRBD1, 6 bases. V dropped 6 bases and J dropped 7 bases, with 16 bases sitting between them. This CDR3 has 15 residues. Germline V lookup: CDR1 KGHSH, CDR2 LQKENI. The chain's CDR3 is CASSQARQGNSPLHF. DNA of the CDR3: TGTGCCAGCTCTCAGGCCCGGCAGGGGAATTCACCCCTCCACTTT.

This rearrangement joins TRBV19 to TRBJ1-2, with unresolved D. The germline V gene has CDR1 LNHDA and CDR2 SQIVND (reference sequence). CDR3 size: 13 residues. The ends were cut back, 5 bases at V and 0 bases at J, with 7 bases in the middle. The CDR3 sequence: CASSFSPNYGYTF. CDR3 in DNA: TGTGCCAGTAGTTTCTCCCCTAACTATGGCTACACCTTC.

J is TRBJ1-1 and V is TRBV18; possibly TRBD1 for D (5 bases). This CDR3 is built from 15 residues. Germline values: CDR1 KGHSH, CDR2 LQKENI. The V gene lost 1 base and the J gene lost 2 bases, with 11 bases spanning the gap. CDR3 protein: CASSPLTGANTEAFF. CDR3 nucleotide sequence: TGTGCCAGCTCACCACTAACTGGGGCAAACACTGAAGCTTTCTTT.

The chain joins TRBV6-4 to TRBJ2-5, with D perhaps TRBD2 (6 bases). The CDR3 consists of 13 residues. CDR1 is MRHNA and CDR2 is SNTAGT in the germline V gene. The V end was cut by 0 bases, the J end by 6 bases, with 8 bases between. CDR3 residues: CASSDSEGKTQYF. CDR3 nucleotide sequence: TGTGCCAGCAGTGACTCGGAGGGGAAGACCCAGTACTTC.